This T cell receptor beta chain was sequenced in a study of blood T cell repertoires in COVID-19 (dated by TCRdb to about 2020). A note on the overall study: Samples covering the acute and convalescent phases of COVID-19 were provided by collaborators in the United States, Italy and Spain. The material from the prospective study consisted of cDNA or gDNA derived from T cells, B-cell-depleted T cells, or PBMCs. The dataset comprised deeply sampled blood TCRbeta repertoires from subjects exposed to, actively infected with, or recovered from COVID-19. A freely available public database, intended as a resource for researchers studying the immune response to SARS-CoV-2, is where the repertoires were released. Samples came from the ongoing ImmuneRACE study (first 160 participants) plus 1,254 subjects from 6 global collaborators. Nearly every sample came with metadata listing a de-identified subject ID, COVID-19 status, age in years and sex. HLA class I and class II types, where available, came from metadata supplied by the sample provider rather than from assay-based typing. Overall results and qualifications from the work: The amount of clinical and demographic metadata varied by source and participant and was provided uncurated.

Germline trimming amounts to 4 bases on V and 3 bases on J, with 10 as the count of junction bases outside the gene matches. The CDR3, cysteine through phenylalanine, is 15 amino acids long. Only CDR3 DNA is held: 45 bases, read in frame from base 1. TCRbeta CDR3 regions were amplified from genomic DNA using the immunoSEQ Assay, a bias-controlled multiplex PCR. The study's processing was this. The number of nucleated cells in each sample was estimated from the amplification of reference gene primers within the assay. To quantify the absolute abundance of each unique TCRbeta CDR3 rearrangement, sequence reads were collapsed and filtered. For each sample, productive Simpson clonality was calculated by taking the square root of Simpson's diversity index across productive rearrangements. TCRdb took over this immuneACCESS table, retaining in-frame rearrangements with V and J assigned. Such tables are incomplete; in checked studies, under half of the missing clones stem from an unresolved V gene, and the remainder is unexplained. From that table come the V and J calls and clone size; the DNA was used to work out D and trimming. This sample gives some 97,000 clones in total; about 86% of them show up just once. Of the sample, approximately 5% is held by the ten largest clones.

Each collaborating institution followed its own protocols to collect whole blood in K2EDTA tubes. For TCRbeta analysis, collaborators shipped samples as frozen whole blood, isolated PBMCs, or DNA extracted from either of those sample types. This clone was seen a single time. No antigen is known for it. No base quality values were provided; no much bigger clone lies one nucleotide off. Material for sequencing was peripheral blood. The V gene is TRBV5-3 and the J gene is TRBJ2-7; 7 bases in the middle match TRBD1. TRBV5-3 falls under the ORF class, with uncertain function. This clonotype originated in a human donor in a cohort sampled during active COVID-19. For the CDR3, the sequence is CARSPLQDRFYEQYF. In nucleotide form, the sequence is TGTGCCAGAAGCCCCCTCCAGGACAGGTTCTACGAGCAGTACTTC.